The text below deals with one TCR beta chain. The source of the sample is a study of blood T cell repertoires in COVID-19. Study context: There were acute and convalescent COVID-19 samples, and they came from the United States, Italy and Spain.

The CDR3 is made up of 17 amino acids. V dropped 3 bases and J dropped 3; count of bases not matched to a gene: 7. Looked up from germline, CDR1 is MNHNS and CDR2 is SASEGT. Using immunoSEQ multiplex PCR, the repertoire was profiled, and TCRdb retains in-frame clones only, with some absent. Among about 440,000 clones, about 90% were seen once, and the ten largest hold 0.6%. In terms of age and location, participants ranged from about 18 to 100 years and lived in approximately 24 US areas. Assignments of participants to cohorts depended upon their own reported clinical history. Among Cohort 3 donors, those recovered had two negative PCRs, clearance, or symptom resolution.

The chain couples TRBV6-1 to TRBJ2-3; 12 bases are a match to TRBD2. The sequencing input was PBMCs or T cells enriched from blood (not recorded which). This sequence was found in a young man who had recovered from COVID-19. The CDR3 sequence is CASSDRRTSGTTDTQYF. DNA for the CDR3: TGTGCCAGCAGTGACCGACGGACTAGCGGGACAACAGATACGCAGTATTTT.